This T cell receptor (beta chain) was identified in a study of T-cell memory formation after mild COVID-19. Study results and caveats: For contracting clones, CD4+ ones sat mainly in CM and EM, CD8+ in EMRA. There was a balanced CD4/CD8 profile in clones contracting day 15 to 85, and later expanders leaned CD4+.

With respect to this clonotype: Its antigen is unknown.

Germline CDR1 reads SGHTA; CDR2 reads FQGNSA. This CDR3 has 17 residues. The ends lost 0 bases at V and 0 bases at J; junction bases unmatched: 4. TCRdb re-called the 5' RACE reads through MiXCR, storing one row per CDR3 protein. This table has about 39,000 distinct CDR3 sequences, about 6% appearing once. The source of this sequence is an adult who had mild COVID-19 (a few samples of this study predate the infection). Cell type and time point are not known. V is TRBV7-2 and J is TRBJ1-3; 8 nucleotides match TRBD1. Input material: PBMCs or a T cell subset sorted from them (not recorded which). The CDR3 loop is CASSLARDRTSGNTIYF. In DNA form, the CDR3 reads TGTGCCAGCAGCTTAGCCCGGGACAGGACCTCTGGAAACACCATATATTTT.